Each of the 25 T cell receptor beta chains below was sequenced from the same sample in a study of early T cells in non-severe SARS-CoV-2 infection. TCRdb re-derived calls from the 5' RACE reads in MiXCR, one entry per CDR3 protein. The sample records 55,000 to 80,000 distinct CDR3 sequences, 10% to 15% being singletons. Here the sequenced sample was whole blood, taken at baseline. The source of these receptors is an adult who was a healthcare worker with PCR-confirmed SARS-CoV-2 infection or an uninfected control (not recorded which).

V usage is TRBV7-9 and J usage is TRBJ2-3; 9 bases are a match to TRBD2. The germline V gene has CDR1 SEHNR and CDR2 FQNEAQ (reference sequence). Unmatched junction bases numbered 5, after V lost 2 bases and J lost 2 bases. This CDR3 comprises 16 residues. CDR3: CASSLPLAGSTDTQYF. The CDR3, as DNA: TGTGCCAGCAGCTTACCCCTAGCGGGGTCCACAGATACGCAGTATTTT.

This clonotype was recorded a few times. V and J are TRBV19 and TRBJ2-7; D uncertain. CDR1 and CDR2 (germline): LNHDA, SQIVND (reference sequence). Trimming took off 3 bases at V and 1 base at J, with 7 bases between the two ends. The CDR3 totals 13 residues. The CDR3 DNA sequence: TGTGCCAGTAGTATTTCCGGTTCCTACGAGCAGTACTTC. The encoded protein is CASSISGSYEQYF.

V usage is TRBV15 and J usage is TRBJ1-3; TRBD1 is a possible D gene (5 bases). Trimming shortened V by 3 bases and J by 1 base, and 7 bases separated the two germline ends. Germline V CDR1 and CDR2: LNHNV, YYDKDF (reference sequence). The CDR3 is 14 amino acids. The CDR3 sequence: CATSSGASGNTIYF. The CDR3, as DNA: TGTGCCACCAGCAGCGGGGCTTCTGGAAACACCATATATTTT. Filled out from reference TRBV15 and TRBJ1-3, the complete variable domain reads DAMVIQNPRYQVTQFGKPVTLSCSQTLNHNVMYWYQQKSSQAPKLLFHYYDKDFNNEADTPDNFQSRRPNTSFCFLDIRSPGLGDTAMYLCATSSGASGNTIYFGEGSWLTVV.

The J gene is TRBJ2-7, the V gene TRBV3-1, with a weak D call TRBD1 (5 bases). With 3 bases removed from V and 2 bases from J, the gap between germline ends came to 8 bases. CDR1 and CDR2 (germline): LGHDT, YNNKEL (reference sequence). The CDR3 length is 13 residues. The CDR3 DNA reads as TGTGCCAGCAGCCACAGGGAAACCTACGAGCAGTACTTC. This encodes CASSHRETYEQYF.

This clonotype showed up many times. V usage is TRBV12-3 or TRBV12-4 and J usage is TRBJ2-1; 7 nucleotides match TRBD2. Trimming cost V 4 bases and J 12 bases; bases outside gene matches: 21. This CDR3 is 17 amino acids long. The CDR3 nucleotides read TGTGCCAGCAGTTCCCCGGGACTAACCACCACCGGGGCGAGGCAGTTCTTC. It is translated as CASSSPGLTTTGARQFF.

This clonotype was seen repeatedly, ten times or more. This chain joins TRBV28 and TRBJ2-7, with D uncertain. Germline V gene lookup returns CDR1 MDHEN and CDR2 SYDVKM. V lost 6 bases and J 5 bases, leaving 14 bases between the germline ends. This CDR3 has 13 residues. This chain's CDR3 is CASSSTGRHEQYF. The CDR3 DNA sequence: TGTGCCAGCAGCTCGACCGGACGACACGAGCAGTACTTC.

This clonotype was detected many times. J is TRBJ1-5 and V is TRBV20-1, with 9 bases that match TRBD1. The J segment lost 7 bases and the V segment lost 5 bases, leaving 3 bases of the junction unmatched. The germline CDR1 and CDR2 sequences are DFQATT and SNEGSKA (reference sequence). The CDR3 extends over 12 amino acids. CDR3 sequence reads: CSAGTGKQPQHF. CDR3 sequence (DNA): TGCAGTGCTGGGACAGGGAAGCAGCCCCAGCATTTT.

This clonotype has just a few counts. The rearrangement joins TRBV19 to TRBJ2-2; D is ambiguous. V dropped 3 bases and J dropped 6 bases, with 11 bases sitting between them. The CDR3 sequence is 14 residues long. Looked up from germline, CDR1 is LNHDA and CDR2 is SQIVND (reference sequence). DNA of the CDR3: TGTGCCAGTAGTATGACCGGATTGGCCGGGGAGCTGTTTTTT. It yields the protein CASSMTGLAGELFF.

The rearrangement links TRBV5-1 to TRBJ2-3; either TRBD1 or TRBD2 may fit D (6 bases each). Per germline, CDR1 SGHRS and CDR2 YFSETQ. Trimming stripped 1 base from V and 5 bases from J, with 14 bases between. The CDR3 is 15 amino acids. CDR3 sequence: CASSLKGGSKDTQYF. The DNA for the CDR3 is TGCGCCAGCAGCTTGAAGGGGGGTTCGAAAGATACGCAGTATTTT.

This clonotype showed up many times. The V gene is TRBV10-2, the J gene TRBJ2-1; perhaps TRBD2 as D (5 bases). The V end was cut by 8 bases, the J end by 3 bases, with 11 bases between. CDR3 size: 13 residues. CDR1 and CDR2 from the germline V gene are WSHSY and SAAADI. The CDR3 DNA follows: TGCGCCAGCCTAGCAAGCCGCTACAATGAGCAGTTCTTC. Translated, it gives CASLASRYNEQFF.

This clonotype has more than one count but fewer than ten. The CDR3 here is CSPEGLDGGTDTQYF. CDR3 coding DNA: TGCAGCCCCGAAGGCCTGGACGGGGGCACAGATACGCAGTATTTT. V usage is TRBV29-1 and J usage is TRBJ2-3; D possibly corresponds to TRBD2 (5 bases). In germline, CDR1 is SQVTM, CDR2 ANQGSEA. V lost 8 bases to trimming and J lost 1 base, with 19 bases between them. CDR3 length equals 15 residues.

This clonotype was seen many times. The chain has TRBV18 and TRBJ2-3, with D perhaps TRBD1 (5 bases). CDR1 and CDR2 from the germline V gene are KGHSH and LQKENI. The CDR3 is made up of 14 amino acids. The V end lost 4 bases, the J end lost 2 bases, and 10 bases lay between the germline ends. CDR3 sequence: CASSLGAFTDTQYF. The DNA of the CDR3 is TGTGCCAGCTCACTTGGGGCCTTCACAGATACGCAGTATTTT.

This clonotype is labeled medium-sized. The rearrangement uses TRBV3-1 and TRBJ1-4; no reliable D call. Germline CDR1 LGHDT, CDR2 YNNKEL (reference sequence). V was trimmed by 3 bases and J by 7 bases, leaving 9 bases between them. This CDR3 is 13 amino acids long. The CDR3 loop is CASSHASSEKLFF. CDR3 nucleotide sequence: TGTGCCAGCAGCCATGCGTCGAGTGAAAAACTGTTTTTT.

This clonotype was seen only a few times. This sequence joins TRBV20-1 and TRBJ2-7; D perhaps matches TRBD2 (5 bases). Germline CDR1 is DFQATT and CDR2 is SNEGSKA (reference sequence). The CDR3 consists of 14 residues. V lost 0 bases, J lost 2 bases, and 11 bases lay in between. In DNA form, the CDR3 reads TGCAGTGCTAGAGACCCAGCGGAGGCCTACGAGCAGTACTTC. Its protein is CSARDPAEAYEQYF.

The count of this clonotype is one. One base away lies a much larger clone, so this may be a sequencing read error. This chain connects TRBV28 to TRBJ2-2; unclear D gene. Germline V gene sequence: CDR1 MDHEN, CDR2 SYDVKM. The CDR3 loop spans 13 amino acids. The V end was cut by 6 bases, the J end by 5 bases, with 10 bases between. In DNA, the CDR3 is TGTGCCAGCAGCCCCCGGCGGACCGGGGAGCTGTTTTTT. Amino acid sequence: CASSPRRTGELFF.

By share, this clonotype ranks as medium-sized (0.01 to 0.1%). The chain links TRBV20-1 to TRBJ2-1, with D possibly matching TRBD1 (5 bases). CDR1 is DFQATT and CDR2 is SNEGSKA in the germline V gene (reference sequence). The V end was cut by 0 bases, the J end by 4 bases, with 7 bases between. The CDR3 contains 13 residues. The CDR3 DNA reads as TGCAGTGCTAGAGACAGGGAATACAATGAGCAGTTCTTC. As protein: CSARDREYNEQFF.

This clonotype occurred a few times. This chain joins TRBV18 and TRBJ2-1, with D possibly called TRBD1 or TRBD2 (5 bases each). V was pared by 2 bases and J by 7 bases, with 9 bases between. This CDR3 comprises 13 residues. Germline V lookup: CDR1 KGHSH, CDR2 LQKENI. CDR3 region: CASSPSRENEQFF. The CDR3 DNA sequence: TGTGCCAGCTCACCATCCAGGGAGAATGAGCAGTTCTTC.

DNA of the CDR3: TGCAGCGTTGAACTGGGACAGGGCCGTCCCTACGAGCAGTACTTC. Protein sequence: CSVELGQGRPYEQYF. The rearrangement uses TRBV29-1 and TRBJ2-7, with 9 bases aligning to TRBD1. V was clipped by 2 bases and J by 2 bases; unmatched bases: 7. The CDR3 sequence is 15 residues long. Looked up from germline, CDR1 is SQVTM and CDR2 is ANQGSEA.

This CDR3 is CASSPLDRGLNSPLHF. CDR3 DNA sequence: TGTGCCAGCAGTCCCCTGGACAGGGGTCTGAATTCACCCCTCCACTTT. This chain joins TRBV28 and TRBJ1-6, with 9 bases identical to TRBD1. Germline-derived CDR1 and CDR2 are MDHEN and SYDVKM. After removal of 5 bases from V and 7 bases from J, the junction contained 9 bases not matched to a gene. The CDR3 runs to 16 residues. Using reference TRBV28 and TRBJ1-6 for the parts outside the CDR3, the full variable domain is DVKVTQSSRYLVKRTGEKVFLECVQDMDHENMFWYRQDPGLGLRLIYFSYDVKMKEKGDIPEGYSVSREKKERFSLILESASTNQTSMYLCASSPLDRGLNSPLHFGNGTRLTVT.

This clonotype was recorded at least ten times. The rearrangement uses TRBV4-3 and TRBJ2-3; D gene ambiguous. Germline CDR1 LGHNA, CDR2 YSLEER. Trimming removed 0 bases from V and 8 bases from J, with 12 bases in between. CDR3 length: 14 amino acids. CDR3 DNA: TGCGCCAGCAGCCAAGATGCAAGCGCCGGTACGCAGTATTTT. Encoded protein: CASSQDASAGTQYF.

This chain connects TRBV6-2 or TRBV6-3 to TRBJ1-1; TRBD1 is a possible D gene (5 bases). Germline lookup yields CDR1 MNHEY and CDR2 SVGEGT. Trimming took off 7 bases at V and 1 base at J, with 13 bases between the two ends. The CDR3 is 14 amino acids. The CDR3 loop reads CASTTWGENTEAFF. The CDR3 bases are TGTGCCAGCACCACCTGGGGGGAGAACACTGAAGCTTTCTTT.

This clonotype was recorded only once. The chain joins TRBV11-2 to TRBJ2-3, with a possible D match to TRBD1 (6 bases). Trimming left V 5 bases short and J 3 bases short, with 9 bases between. The CDR3 extends over 13 amino acids. CDR1 is SGHAT, CDR2 FQNNGV, per germline. The CDR3 loop is CASSPTGTDTQYF. The CDR3 DNA reads TGTGCCAGCAGCCCCACAGGGACAGATACGCAGTATTTT.

This clonotype was picked up a small number of times. This chain connects TRBV19 to TRBJ2-1; 11 nucleotides align to TRBD2. CDR1 and CDR2 (germline): LNHDA, SQIVND (reference sequence). The trim removed 4 bases at V and 0 bases at J, leaving 20 bases unmatched. The CDR3 runs to 22 residues. For the CDR3, the DNA is TGTGCCAGTAGTAGAGCGTCCTTAGCGGGAGGGCTATATCGGAGCTCCTACAATGAGCAGTTCTTC. Encoded protein: CASSRASLAGGLYRSSYNEQFF.

This clonotype was recorded at least ten times. The chain is built from TRBV7-2 and TRBJ1-2, with TRBD1 matching 9 bases. The ends lost 6 bases at V and 6 bases at J; junction bases unmatched: 5. The germline V gene encodes CDR1 SGHTA and CDR2 FQGNSA. The CDR3 spans 13 residues. The CDR3 nucleotides are TGTGCCAGCAGGGGACAGGGTATCGATGGCTACACCTTC. This encodes CASRGQGIDGYTF.

The chain joins TRBV30 to TRBJ1-1, with TRBD1 as a possible D gene (6 bases). CDR1 and CDR2 from the germline V gene are GTSNPN and SVGIG (reference sequence). Trimming removed 5 bases from V and 1 base from J, with 11 bases in between. CDR3 length: 13 amino acids. CDR3 region: CAWAGTQNTEAFF. In DNA form, the CDR3 reads TGTGCCTGGGCCGGGACACAGAACACTGAAGCTTTCTTT.